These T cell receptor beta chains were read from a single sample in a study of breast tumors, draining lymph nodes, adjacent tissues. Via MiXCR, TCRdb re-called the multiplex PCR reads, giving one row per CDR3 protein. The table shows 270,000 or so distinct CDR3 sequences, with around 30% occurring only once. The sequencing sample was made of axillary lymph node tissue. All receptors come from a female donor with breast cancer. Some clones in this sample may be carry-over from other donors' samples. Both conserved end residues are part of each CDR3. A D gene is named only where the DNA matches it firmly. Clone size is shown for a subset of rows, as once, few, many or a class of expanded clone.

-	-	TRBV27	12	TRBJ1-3	CASRSPGDTIYF	TGTGCCAGCAGATCACCGGGTGACACCATATATTTT
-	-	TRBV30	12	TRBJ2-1	CAWSVTANEQFF	TGTGCCTGGAGTGTGACAGCCAATGAGCAGTTCTTC
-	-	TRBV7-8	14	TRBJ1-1	CASSLDRVNTEAFF	TGTGCCAGCAGCTTAGACAGGGTGAACACTGAAGCTTTCTTT
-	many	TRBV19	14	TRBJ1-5	CASRSAGLNQPQHF	TGTGCCAGTAGATCCGCCGGACTCAATCAGCCCCAGCATTTT
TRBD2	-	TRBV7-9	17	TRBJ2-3	CASSLAGASGRADTQYF	TGTGCCAGCAGCTTAGCTGGGGCTAGCGGGAGGGCAGATACGCAGTATTTT
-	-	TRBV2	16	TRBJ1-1	CASSTIRPLGDTEALF	TGTGCCAGCAGTACGATTCGTCCTCTCGGGGACACTGAAGCTCTCTTT
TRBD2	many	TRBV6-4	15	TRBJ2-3	CASSEGLADTDTQYF	TGTGCCAGCAGCGAGGGACTAGCGGACACAGATACGCAGTATTTT
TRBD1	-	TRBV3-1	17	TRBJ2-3	CASSQESGQGARDTQYF	TGTGCCAGCAGCCAAGAATCGGGGCAGGGGGCAAGGGATACGCAGTATTTT
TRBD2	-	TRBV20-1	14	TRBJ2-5	CSANQGLVGQTQYF	TGCAGTGCTAACCAGGGACTAGTCGGACAGACCCAGTACTTC
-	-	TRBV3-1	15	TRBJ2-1	CASRPRGSSYNEQFF	TGTGCCAGCAGACCCCGGGGGAGCTCCTACAATGAGCAGTTCTTC
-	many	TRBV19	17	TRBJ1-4	CASSIGGLSTTNEKLFF	TGTGCCAGTAGTATTGGGGGACTCAGTACAACTAATGAAAAACTGTTTTTT
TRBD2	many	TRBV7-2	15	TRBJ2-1	CASSSTGTSGREQFF	TGTGCCAGCAGCTCCACCGGGACTAGCGGGAGAGAGCAGTTCTTC
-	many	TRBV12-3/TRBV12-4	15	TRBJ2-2	CASSLAGGISGELFF	TGTGCCAGCAGTTTAGCGGGAGGTATTTCCGGGGAGCTGTTTTTT
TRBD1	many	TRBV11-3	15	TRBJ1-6	CASSPGQIYNSPLHF	TGTGCCAGCAGCCCGGGACAGATATATAATTCACCCCTCCACTTT
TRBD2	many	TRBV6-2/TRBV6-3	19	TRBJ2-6	CASSYVFGAGGSGANVLTF	TGTGCCAGCAGTTACGTCTTTGGGGCGGGAGGATCTGGGGCCAACGTCCTGACTTTC
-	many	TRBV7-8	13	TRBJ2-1	CASSLLSRYEQFF	TGTGCCAGCAGCTTATTGTCCCGCTATGAGCAGTTCTTC
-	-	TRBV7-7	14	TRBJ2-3	CAIRGEELTDTQYF	TGTGCTATACGAGGGGAGGAGCTCACAGATACGCAGTATTTT
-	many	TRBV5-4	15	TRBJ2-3	CASSQRGPSTDTQYF	TGTGCCAGCAGCCAGCGAGGACCCAGCACAGATACGCAGTATTTT
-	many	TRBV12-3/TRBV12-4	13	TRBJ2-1	CASSRTEYNEQFF	TGTGCCAGCAGTAGGACTGAATACAATGAGCAGTTCTTC
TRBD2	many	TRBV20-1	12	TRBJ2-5	CSAAGVRETQYF	TGCAGTGCAGCGGGAGTTCGAGAGACCCAGTACTTC
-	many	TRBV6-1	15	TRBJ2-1	CASREQGVALLNRFF	TGTGCCAGCAGAGAACAGGGAGTGGCACTGTTAAACAGGTTCTTC
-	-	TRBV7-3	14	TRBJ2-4	CASSQGGAKNIQYF	TGTGCCAGCAGTCAAGGGGGGGCCAAAAACATTCAGTACTTC
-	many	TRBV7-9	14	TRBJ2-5	CASSVGTTQETQYF	TGTGCCAGCAGCGTCGGAACTACGCAAGAGACCCAGTACTTC
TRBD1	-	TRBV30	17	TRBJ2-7	CATNGDRAREGNYEQYF	TGTGCTACTAATGGGGACAGGGCGAGGGAGGGGAACTACGAGCAGTACTTC
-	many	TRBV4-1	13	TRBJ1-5	CASSGQGAEPQHF	TGCGCCAGCAGCGGGCAAGGGGCAGAGCCCCAGCATTTT
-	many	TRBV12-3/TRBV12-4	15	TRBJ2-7	CASSLALASPNEQYF	TGTGCCAGCAGTTTAGCCCTAGCTTCTCCCAACGAGCAGTACTTC
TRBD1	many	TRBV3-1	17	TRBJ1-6	CASSADRGSSYNSPLHF	TGTGCCAGCAGTGCAGACAGGGGAAGCTCCTATAATTCACCCCTCCACTTT
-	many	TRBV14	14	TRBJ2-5	CASSQLGFQETQYF	TGTGCCAGCAGCCAACTGGGGTTCCAAGAGACCCAGTACTTC
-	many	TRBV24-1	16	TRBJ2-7	CATSGPGLSGSYEQYF	TGTGCCACCAGTGGACCGGGACTTTCCGGATCCTACGAGCAGTACTTC
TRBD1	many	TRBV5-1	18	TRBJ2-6	CASSFRPPGGSGANVLTF	TGCGCCAGCAGCTTTCGGCCCCCAGGGGGCTCTGGGGCCAACGTCCTGACTTTC
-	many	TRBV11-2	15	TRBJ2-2	CASSLDRQYTGELFF	TGTGCCAGCAGCTTAGATCGTCAGTACACCGGGGAGCTGTTTTTT
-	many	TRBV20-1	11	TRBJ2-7	CSALMHYEQYF	TGCAGTGCTTTAATGCACTACGAGCAGTACTTC
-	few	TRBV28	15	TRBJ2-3	CASARRRGSTDTQYF	TGTGCCAGCGCCCGACGCAGGGGAAGCACAGATACGCAGTATTTT
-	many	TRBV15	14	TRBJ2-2	CATQGRGNTGELFF	TGTGCCACCCAAGGCAGGGGGAACACCGGGGAGCTGTTTTTT
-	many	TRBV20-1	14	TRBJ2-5	CSAALALTGETQYF	TGCAGTGCCGCTCTTGCTCTAACGGGAGAGACCCAGTACTTC
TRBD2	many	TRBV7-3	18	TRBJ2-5	CASSLRLLAGAPEETQYF	TGTGCCAGCAGCTTAAGATTACTAGCGGGAGCTCCAGAAGAGACCCAGTACTTC
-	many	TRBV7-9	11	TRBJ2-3	CAAGRTDTQYF	TGTGCCGCGGGACGTACAGATACGCAGTATTTT
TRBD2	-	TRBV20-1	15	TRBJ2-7	CSAIVKTSGSYEQYF	TGCAGTGCTATAGTTAAGACTAGCGGGAGCTACGAGCAGTACTTC
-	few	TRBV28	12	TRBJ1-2	CASSAPGNGYTF	TGTGCCAGCAGTGCGCCAGGCAATGGCTACACCTTC
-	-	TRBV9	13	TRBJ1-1	CASSGRGGTEAFF	TGTGCCAGCAGCGGCCGGGGTGGCACTGAAGCTTTCTTT
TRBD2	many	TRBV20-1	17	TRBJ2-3	CSARDLGVAGMSDTQYF	TGCAGTGCTAGAGATCTCGGCGTAGCGGGAATGTCAGATACGCAGTATTTT
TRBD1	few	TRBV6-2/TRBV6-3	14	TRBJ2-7	CASSPGTGRYEQYF	TGTGCCAGCAGCCCCGGGACAGGGCGCTACGAGCAGTACTTC
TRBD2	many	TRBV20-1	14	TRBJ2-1	CSASGGRVGDEQFF	TGCAGTGCTAGTGGCGGGAGAGTTGGCGATGAGCAGTTCTTC
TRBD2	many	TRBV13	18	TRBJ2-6	CASSSLWAGDSGANVLTF	TGTGCCAGCAGCTCGCTTTGGGCGGGAGACTCTGGGGCCAACGTCCTGACTTTC
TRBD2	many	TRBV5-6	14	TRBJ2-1	CASSPEAGAGEQFF	TGTGCCAGCAGCCCCGAGGCGGGAGCGGGGGAGCAGTTCTTC